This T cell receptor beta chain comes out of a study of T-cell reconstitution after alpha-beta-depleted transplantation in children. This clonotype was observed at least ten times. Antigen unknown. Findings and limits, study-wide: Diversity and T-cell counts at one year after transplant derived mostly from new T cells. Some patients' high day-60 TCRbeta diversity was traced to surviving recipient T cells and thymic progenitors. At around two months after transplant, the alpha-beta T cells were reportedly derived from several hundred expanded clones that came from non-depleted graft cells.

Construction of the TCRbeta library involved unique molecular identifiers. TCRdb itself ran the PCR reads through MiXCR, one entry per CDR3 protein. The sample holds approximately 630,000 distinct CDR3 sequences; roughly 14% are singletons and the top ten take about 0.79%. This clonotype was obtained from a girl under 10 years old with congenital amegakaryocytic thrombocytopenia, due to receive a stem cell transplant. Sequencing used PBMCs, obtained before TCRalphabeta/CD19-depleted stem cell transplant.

The CDR3 bases are TGCGCCAGCAGCACGCGGACAGGGGGCCCCTACGAGCAGTACTTC. Encoded protein: CASSTRTGGPYEQYF. This rearrangement joins TRBV5-1 to TRBJ2-7; TRBD1 matches 11 bases. Trimming removed 4 bases from V and 2 bases from J; junction bases left unmatched: 5. The CDR3 is made up of 15 amino acids. Germline V gene sequence: CDR1 SGHRS, CDR2 YFSETQ.